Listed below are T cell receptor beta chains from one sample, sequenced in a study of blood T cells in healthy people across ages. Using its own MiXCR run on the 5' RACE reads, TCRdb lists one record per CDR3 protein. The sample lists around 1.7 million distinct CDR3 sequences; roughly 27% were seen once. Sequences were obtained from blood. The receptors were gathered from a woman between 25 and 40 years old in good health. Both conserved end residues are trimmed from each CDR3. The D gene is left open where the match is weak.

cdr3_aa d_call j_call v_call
ASSFNRGTNEKLF TRBD1 TRBJ1-4 TRBV11-2
ASSFSLAGGRGETQY TRBD2 TRBJ2-5 TRBV7-9
ATSRDFLADYNEQF TRBD2 TRBJ2-1 TRBV15
ASSLAGPDEQY . TRBJ2-7 TRBV6-2/TRBV6-3
ASSQQAQKAF . TRBJ1-1 TRBV6-2/TRBV6-3
ASSLASSGSYEQY . TRBJ2-7 TRBV12-3/TRBV12-4
AGSQDRADTQY . TRBJ2-3 TRBV4-1
ASSFRGGNEQY . TRBJ2-5 TRBV7-3
ASSSPGTGRETQY TRBD1 TRBJ2-5 TRBV6-2/TRBV6-3
ASSGGSDGYT . TRBJ1-2 TRBV24-1
SVETSAVYNEQF TRBD2 TRBJ2-1 TRBV29-1
ASSRTGGEQY TRBD1 TRBJ2-7 TRBV6-5
ASSQYRGTEAF TRBD1 TRBJ1-1 TRBV3-1
ASSLVAGGQINIQY TRBD2 TRBJ2-4 TRBV5-1
ASRSTGRTDTQY TRBD1 TRBJ2-3 TRBV6-2/TRBV6-3
ASSNHDRDGAYEQY . TRBJ2-7 TRBV11-2
ASSFGTTQREQF TRBD2 TRBJ2-1 TRBV5-1
SVEDPGIYEQY . TRBJ2-7 TRBV29-1
ASSLTGGAIYGYT TRBD1 TRBJ1-2 TRBV27
ASSDSQGVYNSPLH TRBD1 TRBJ1-6 TRBV3-1
ASSKRGALYEQY TRBD2 TRBJ2-7 TRBV9
ASSFTGGEVLY TRBD1 TRBJ2-5 TRBV7-2
ASRTRDAPLEQY . . TRBV6-6
ASMLGFLADTNEQF . TRBJ2-1 TRBV10-2
ASSVVFARTDTQY . TRBJ2-3 TRBV9
AWSSQGGNQPQH . TRBJ1-5 TRBV30
ASSEGGSSGYT . TRBJ1-2 TRBV2
ATSSSGTTDTQY TRBD2 TRBJ2-3 TRBV15
ASSDPRGGYNEQF TRBD2 TRBJ2-1 TRBV9
ASSLDLAGAREQY TRBD2 TRBJ2-7 TRBV7-2
ASRLTSDRQETQY TRBD2 TRBJ2-5 TRBV5-1
ASSLSGRGGTDTQY TRBD2 TRBJ2-3 TRBV7-2